Listed here are 15 T cell receptor beta chains from one sample, sequenced in a study of cytomegalovirus exposure and HLA in healthy donors. This PCR relied on a set of 60 Vbeta primers and 13 Jbeta primers. Clones were read by immunoSEQ multiplex PCR, and TCRdb kept only the in-frame ones, dropping some. The table includes a few hundred thousand clones, 85% to 95% detected once. The sequencing sample was made of PBMCs. The origin of the receptors is a girl aged 2-10 years in good health and CMV-seronegative.

This clone was seen a few times. This chain uses TRBV19 with TRBJ1-5; 12 nucleotides agree with TRBD1. Per the germline V gene, CDR1 is LNHDA and CDR2 is SQIVND (reference sequence). Trimming removed 6 bases from V and 7 bases from J; junction bases left unmatched: 10. This CDR3 contains 16 residues. The CDR3 nucleotides are TGTGCCAGTAGCCGCCGGGACAGGGGGCCAGAACAGCCCCAGCATTTT. Protein: CASSRRDRGPEQPQHF. The whole variable domain, remainder taken from reference TRBV19 and TRBJ1-5, is DGGITQSPKYLFRKEGQNVTLSCEQNLNHDAMYWYRQDPGQGLRLIYYSQIVNDFQKGDIAEGYSVSREKKESFPLTVTSAQKNPTAFYLCASSRRDRGPEQPQHFGDGTRLSIL.

For this clone: A junction end diverges from the germline sequence, so it may reflect a read error. This rearrangement joins TRBV7-9 to TRBJ1-4; D may be TRBD1 (5 bases). The CDR3 length is 14 residues. Germline V gene sequence: CDR1 SEHNR, CDR2 FQNEAQ (reference sequence). The CDR3 loop is CSSSLETVNEKLFF. The DNA of the CDR3 is TGTTCCAGCAGCTTAGAGACAGTAAATGAAAAACTGTTTTTT.

The chain couples TRBV7-2 to TRBJ2-1; 9 bases align to TRBD2. Trimming took 6 bases from V and 5 from J; bases not matched to a gene: 8. CDR1 is SGHTA, CDR2 FQGNSA, per germline. The CDR3 contains 15 residues. The CDR3 DNA follows: TGTGCCAGCAGGTCCCTAGCGGGGCCCCACAATGAGCAGTTCTTC. This codes for CASRSLAGPHNEQFF.

This chain connects TRBV5-6 to TRBJ1-6; 9 bases agree with TRBD1. V shed 2 bases, J shed 6 bases, and the junction held 6 bases outside the gene matches. This CDR3 contains 16 residues. Germline lookup yields CDR1 SGHDT and CDR2 YYEEEE. CDR3 coding DNA: TGTGCCAGCAGCTTTAGGACAGGGGCCCTTAATTCACCCCTCCACTTT. Encoded protein: CASSFRTGALNSPLHF.

The V call is TRBV7-2, the J call TRBJ2-3, with TRBD2 matching 8 bases. V gave up 1 base and J gave up 5 bases; unmatched junction bases: 8. The CDR3 runs to 16 residues. Germline V gene sequence: CDR1 SGHTA, CDR2 FQGNSA. The CDR3 DNA reads as TGTGCCAGCAGCTTAGTTACGAGCGGGAGCCGAGATACGCAGTATTTT. Translated: CASSLVTSGSRDTQYF. Drawing the rest from reference TRBV7-2 and TRBJ2-3, the complete variable domain is GAGVSQSPSNKVTEKGKDVELRCDPISGHTALYWYRQSLGQGLEFLIYFQGNSAPDKSGLPSDRFSAERTGGSVSTLTIQRTQQEDSAVYLCASSLVTSGSRDTQYFGPGTRLTVL.

Concerning this clone: This same CDR3 is encoded by further DNA sequences in the sample. This chain connects TRBV18 to TRBJ1-1; TRBD1 is a possible D gene (5 bases). V shed 3 bases and J shed 3 bases, with 11 bases lying between them. Looked up from germline, CDR1 is KGHSH and CDR2 is LQKENI. The CDR3 is 14 residues long. Here the CDR3 reads CASSPLTGDTEAFF. In nucleotides, the CDR3 is TGTGCCAGCTCACCCCTCACAGGAGACACTGAAGCTTTCTTT.

The chain carries TRBV15 and TRBJ1-5, with TRBD1 matching over 8 bases. Germline V gene data show CDR1 as LNHNV and CDR2 as YYDKDF (reference sequence). The CDR3 sequence is 16 residues long. The junction had 7 bases not matched to a gene; V was cut back by 6 bases and J by 0 bases. CDR3 amino acids: CATRVGDRGSNQPQHF. CDR3 in DNA: TGTGCCACCAGGGTTGGAGACAGGGGTAGCAATCAGCCCCAGCATTTT.

The chain joins TRBV5-4 to TRBJ2-1; weak D call: TRBD2 (6 bases). From germline, CDR1 is SGHNT and CDR2 YYREEE (reference sequence). Trimming took off 0 bases at V and 5 bases at J, with 12 bases between the two ends. There are 15 residues in the CDR3. Written as DNA, the CDR3 is TGTGCCAGCAGCTTGGGGCTAGCGCTGAACAATGAGCAGTTCTTC. Translation: CASSLGLALNNEQFF.

This clone was recorded a few times. The CDR3 sequence is CASSSGTSEQYF. CDR3 coding DNA: TGTGCCAGCAGCTCCGGGACTTCCGAGCAGTACTTC. The genes are TRBV5-6 and TRBJ2-7; D possibly corresponds to TRBD2 (6 bases). The CDR3 loop spans 12 amino acids. The V and J ends lost 3 bases and 6 bases respectively, with 10 bases between them. The germline V gene encodes CDR1 SGHDT and CDR2 YYEEEE. Full variable domain (missing parts from reference TRBV5-6 and TRBJ2-7): DAGVTQSPTHLIKTRGQQVTLRCSPKSGHDTVSWYQQALGQGPQFIFQYYEEEERQRGNFPDRFSGHQFPNYSSELNVNALLLGDSALYLCASSSGTSEQYFGPGTRLTVT.

The V call is TRBV9, the J call TRBJ1-1; D call uncertain. Germline lookup yields CDR1 SGDLS and CDR2 YYNGEE. The CDR3 loop spans 15 amino acids. V was pared by 0 bases and J by 4 bases, with 13 bases between. The CDR3 DNA reads as TGTGCCAGCAGCGTAGGTGTTAGCTTGGGCACTGAAGCTTTCTTT. It codes for CASSVGVSLGTEAFF.

The V gene is TRBV7-2, the J gene TRBJ2-3, with TRBD2 matching over 14 bases. Germline CDR1 is SGHTA and CDR2 is FQGNSA. The junction had 11 bases not matched to a gene; V was cut back by 7 bases and J by 2 bases. The CDR3 extends over 18 amino acids. CDR3 residues: CASNHGLAGGRNTDTQYF. The CDR3 region has the DNA TGTGCCAGCAACCACGGACTAGCGGGGGGACGCAACACAGATACGCAGTATTTT. The entire variable domain, with the rest obtained from reference TRBV7-2 and TRBJ2-3, is as follows: GAGVSQSPSNKVTEKGKDVELRCDPISGHTALYWYRQSLGQGLEFLIYFQGNSAPDKSGLPSDRFSAERTGGSVSTLTIQRTQQEDSAVYLCASNHGLAGGRNTDTQYFGPGTRLTVL.

Only one count was recorded for this clone. This chain links TRBV30 with TRBJ2-2, with 9 bases that match TRBD1. CDR1 and CDR2 from the germline V gene are GTSNPN and SVGIG (reference sequence). With V trimmed by 6 bases and J by 3 bases, 5 bases remained unmatched. The CDR3 is 14 amino acids. The CDR3 DNA sequence: TGTGCCTGTACGACAGGGGGAGACACCGGGGAGCTGTTTTTT. Translated, it gives CACTTGGDTGELFF.

CDR3 amino acids: CASRSSSGERNEQFF. CDR3 DNA sequence: TGCGCCAGCAGATCTTCTAGCGGGGAGAGGAATGAGCAGTTCTTC. The J gene is TRBJ2-1, the V gene TRBV10-1; 9 nucleotides match TRBD2. The V gene end was trimmed by 6 bases and the J gene end by 7 bases; junction bases not matched to a gene: 10. This CDR3 region has 15 residues. Germline CDR1 is WNHNN and CDR2 is SYGVQD (reference sequence).

On this clone: The junction and the germline gene differ at one end; a read error may be behind it. The chain recombines TRBV7-9 with TRBJ2-7; 10 positions agree with TRBD2. The CDR3 has 15 residues. Germline V CDR1 and CDR2: SEHNR, FQNEAQ (reference sequence). The CDR3 region is CSSSLTSGFSYEQYF. The CDR3 coding sequence is TGTTCCAGCAGCCTGACTAGCGGGTTTTCCTACGAGCAGTACTTC.

The genes are TRBV2 and TRBJ2-7; maybe TRBD2 (6 bases). CDR1 is SNHLY and CDR2 is FYNNEI in the germline V gene. V dropped 6 bases and J dropped 4 bases, with 10 bases sitting between them. The CDR3 totals 12 residues. CDR3 DNA: TGTGCCAGCAGGGGAGGACCTTACGAGCAGTACTTC. Residues: CASRGGPYEQYF. Together with reference TRBV2 and TRBJ2-7, the CDR3 gives the full variable domain: EPEVTQTPSHQVTQMGQEVILRCVPISNHLYFYWYRQILGQKVEFLVSFYNNEISEKSEIFDDQFSVERPDGSNFTLKIRSTKLEDSAMYFCASRGGPYEQYFGPGTRLTVT.